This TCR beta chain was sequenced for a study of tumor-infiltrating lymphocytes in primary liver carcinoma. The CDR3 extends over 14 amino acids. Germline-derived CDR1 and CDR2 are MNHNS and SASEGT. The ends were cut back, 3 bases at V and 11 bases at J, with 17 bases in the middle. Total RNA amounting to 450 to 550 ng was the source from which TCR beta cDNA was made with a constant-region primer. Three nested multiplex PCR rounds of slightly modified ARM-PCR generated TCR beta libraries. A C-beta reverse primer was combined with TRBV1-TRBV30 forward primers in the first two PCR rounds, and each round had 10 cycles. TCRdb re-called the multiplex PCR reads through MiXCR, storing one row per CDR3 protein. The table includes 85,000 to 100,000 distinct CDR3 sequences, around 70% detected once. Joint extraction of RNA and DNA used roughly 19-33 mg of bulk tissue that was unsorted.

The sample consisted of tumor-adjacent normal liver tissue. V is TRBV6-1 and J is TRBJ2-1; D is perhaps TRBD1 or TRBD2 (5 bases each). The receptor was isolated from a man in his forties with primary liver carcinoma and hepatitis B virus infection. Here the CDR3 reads CASSDWWGSNKQFF. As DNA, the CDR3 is TGTGCCAGCAGTGATTGGTGGGGGTCGAATAAGCAGTTCTTC.